One and the same sample provided the 21 T cell receptor beta chains below, sequenced in a study of blood T cells in healthy people across ages. Combining a sample-barcoded 5' primer with a J-beta primer mix, a second PCR ran for roughly 6 to 11 cycles. MiXCR, applied by TCRdb to the 5' RACE reads, yields one record per CDR3 protein. The top ten clones hold around 41% of a sample with around 750,000 distinct CDR3 sequences, roughly 53% of them seen once. The sequenced sample was blood. The receptors originated from a man of 80 years or more in good health.

The table lists this clonotype with a few counts. The chain recombines TRBV18 with TRBJ2-4; D remains ambiguous. The germline CDR1 and CDR2 sequences are KGHSH and LQKENI. This CDR3 comprises 15 residues. The V gene lost 3 bases and the J gene lost 3 bases, with 12 bases spanning the gap. CDR3 loop: CASSPSTVNKNIQYF. The CDR3 nucleotides read TGTGCCAGCTCACCCTCCACAGTGAACAAAAACATTCAGTACTTC.

This clonotype was counted between two and nine times. V is TRBV7-9 and J is TRBJ2-1; D is possibly TRBD1 or TRBD2 (5 bases each). There are 14 residues in the CDR3. Germline values: CDR1 SEHNR, CDR2 FQNEAQ (reference sequence). Trimming stripped 5 bases from V and 12 bases from J, with 20 bases between. The DNA for the CDR3 is TGTGCCAGCAGCCTCGAATCGAGGGGCTCGGCGCAGTTCTTC. It translates to CASSLESRGSAQFF.

As for this clonotype: The junction differs from germline at one of its ends, possibly a read error. The V and J genes are TRBV5-1 and TRBJ2-1; D perhaps matches TRBD1 (6 bases). Germline V gene data show CDR1 as SGHRS and CDR2 as YFSETQ. The length of the CDR3 is 16 residues. The CDR3, as DNA: TGCGCCGGCAGCTTGGCCCCACAGGGCGTCGACAATGAGCAGTTCTTC. As protein: CAGSLAPQGVDNEQFF. Full variable domain (remainder filled in from reference TRBV5-1 and TRBJ2-1): KAGVTQTPRYLIKTRGQQVTLSCSPISGHRSVSWYQQTPGQGLQFLFEYFSETQRNKGNFPGRFSGRQFSNSRSEMNVSTLELGDSALYLCAGSLAPQGVDNEQFFGPGTRLTVL.

This chain joins TRBV10-3 and TRBJ2-7; 12 nucleotides match TRBD2. This CDR3 contains 13 residues. V lost 6 bases and J lost 6; bases outside the gene matches: 3. Germline V gene sequence: CDR1 ENHRY, CDR2 SYGVKD. The CDR3 nucleotides read TGTGCCATCAGACCGGGACTAGCGGGCGAGCAGTACTTC. This translates into CAIRPGLAGEQYF.

A few counts support this clonotype. The chain joins TRBV28 to TRBJ2-3; tentative D call: TRBD1 (5 bases). CDR3 length: 13 residues. Germline CDR1 is MDHEN and CDR2 is SYDVKM. V was cut by 7 bases and J by 14 bases, with 22 bases left in between. The CDR3 nucleotides read TGTGCCAGCACCACACCACAGGATCGATACGCGTATTTT. This codes for CASTTPQDRYAYF.

This clonotype was seen a few times. The rearrangement uses TRBV5-1 and TRBJ2-5; 9 positions match TRBD2. CDR3 length: 21 residues. V lost 5 bases, J lost 4 bases, and 27 bases stayed unmatched. Germline V gene sequence: CDR1 SGHRS, CDR2 YFSETQ. CDR3 nucleotide sequence: TGCGCCAGCAGTAAGTTGAGGGCGGGAGGGTCCTCCCCCGACTCAAGAGAGACCCAGTACTTC. Translation gives CASSKLRAGGSSPDSRETQYF.

This chain connects TRBV7-8 to TRBJ2-7; TRBD1 or TRBD2 may be the D gene (5 bases each). Germline CDR1 and CDR2: SGHVS and FQNEAQ. The germline V and J ends were trimmed by 2 bases and 1 base, with 12 bases remaining between them. This CDR3 comprises 15 residues. CDR3 region: CASSLFQGPSYEQYF. The CDR3 DNA is TGTGCCAGCAGCTTATTCCAGGGACCATCCTACGAGCAGTACTTC.

The chain carries TRBV7-2 and TRBJ2-4, with 8 positions matching TRBD2. The J call is uncertain, as TRBJ2-7 better fits the DNA end. The CDR3 length is 15 residues. The germline gives CDR1 SGHTA, CDR2 FQGNSA. CDR3 in amino acids: CASSLGPAGAYEQYF. The CDR3 DNA is TGTGCCAGCAGCTTGGGGCCAGCGGGAGCCTACGAGCAGTACTTC.

A few counts support this clonotype. The gene calls are TRBV29-1 and TRBJ1-2, with a tentative D call TRBD1 (6 bases). V lost 0 bases, J lost 8 bases, and 10 bases lay in between. This CDR3 comprises 12 residues. Germline CDR1 reads SQVTM; CDR2 reads ANQGSEA. The CDR3 DNA reads TGCAGCGTTGAAGATTACAGGGTGGGCTACACCTTC. It encodes CSVEDYRVGYTF.

V and J are TRBV3-1 and TRBJ2-3, with 8 bases matching TRBD2. The CDR3 has 16 amino acids. Germline CDR1 reads LGHDT; CDR2 reads YNNKEL (reference sequence). Trimming cost V 2 bases and J 14 bases; bases outside gene matches: 18. The CDR3 DNA follows: TGTGCCAGCAGCCAACGGGGGGGAGAGATGGACAGATACGCGTATTTT. This encodes CASSQRGGEMDRYAYF.

This chain uses TRBV12-3 or TRBV12-4 with TRBJ1-4; D ambiguous. The CDR3 extends over 15 amino acids. Trimming removed 5 bases at V and 7 bases at J, with 17 bases between. The CDR3 spells CASSRPNGWGEKLFF. In DNA, the CDR3 is TGTGCCAGCAGTCGCCCGAATGGATGGGGTGAAAAACTGTTTTTT.

The rearrangement joins TRBV5-1 to TRBJ2-3; 14 positions agree with TRBD2. CDR1 and CDR2 from the germline V gene are SGHRS and YFSETQ. V dropped 7 bases and J dropped 4; count of bases not matched to a gene: 8. The CDR3 has 16 amino acids. CDR3 DNA sequence: TGCGCCAGCGGCCTCGGACTAGCGGGAGGCGCAGATACGCAGTATTTT. Encoded protein: CASGLGLAGGADTQYF.

The chain couples TRBV20-1 to TRBJ1-2; 11 nucleotides line up with TRBD1. The CDR3 totals 14 residues. J was trimmed by 5 bases and V by 6 bases; bases with no gene match: 8. Germline loops: CDR1 DFQATT, CDR2 SNEGSKA (reference sequence). This chain's CDR3 is CSAHIGQGAYGYTF. As DNA, the CDR3 is TGCAGTGCCCACATCGGACAGGGGGCTTATGGCTACACCTTC.

As DNA, the CDR3 is TGTGCCAGCAGCCCGACACCGGTTCTTACCTACGAGCAGTACTTC. Translated: CASSPTPVLTYEQYF. J is TRBJ2-7 and V is TRBV9; D remains ambiguous. The CDR3 length is 15 residues. The ends were cut back, 4 bases at V and 2 bases at J, with 16 bases in the middle. Germline CDR1 and CDR2: SGDLS and YYNGEE.

The rearrangement joins TRBV9 to TRBJ2-7; D is ambiguous. Per the germline V gene, CDR1 is SGDLS and CDR2 is YYNGEE. This CDR3 is built from 15 residues. The germline V and J ends were trimmed by 0 bases and 1 base, with 11 bases remaining between them. This CDR3 is CASSVEPVSSYEQYF. The CDR3 DNA reads TGTGCCAGCAGCGTAGAACCCGTCTCATCCTACGAGCAGTACTTC.

The CDR3 reads CAWSPSGRGSEQYF. The CDR3 DNA sequence: TGTGCCTGGAGTCCTAGCGGGAGAGGTTCCGAGCAGTACTTC. The genes are TRBV30 and TRBJ2-7, with 10 bases identical to TRBD2. Trimming cost V 2 bases and J 6 bases; bases outside gene matches: 7. The germline gives CDR1 GTSNPN, CDR2 SVGIG (reference sequence). The length of the CDR3 is 14 residues.

This chain connects TRBV5-1 to TRBJ2-1; D not certain. The CDR3 sequence is 16 residues long. The germline CDR1 and CDR2 sequences are SGHRS and YFSETQ. Trimming removed 1 base from V and 4 bases from J, with 15 bases in between. The CDR3 sequence: CASSLTLAVGYNEQFF. The CDR3 DNA follows: TGCGCCAGCAGCTTGACTTTGGCGGTAGGGTACAATGAGCAGTTCTTC.

The chain combines TRBV5-1 with TRBJ1-6; D ambiguous. The V and J ends lost 0 bases and 10 bases respectively, with 8 bases between them. Per the germline V gene, CDR1 is SGHRS and CDR2 is YFSETQ. This CDR3 has 13 amino acids. Written as DNA, the CDR3 is TGCGCCAGCAGCTTGGCTTCCAGGTCACCCCTCCACTTT. As protein: CASSLASRSPLHF.

This clonotype was observed a few times. This rearrangement joins TRBV7-9 to TRBJ2-7; D is possibly TRBD2 (6 bases). In germline, CDR1 is SEHNR, CDR2 FQNEAQ (reference sequence). The CDR3 totals 16 residues. Trimming pared 3 bases from V and 0 bases from J, leaving 15 bases between. CDR3 sequence: CASSFRDSSLSYEQYF. The CDR3 nucleotides read TGTGCCAGCAGCTTCCGGGACTCCTCCCTCTCCTACGAGCAGTACTTC.

The chain joins TRBV29-1 to TRBJ1-2, with 7 bases that match TRBD1. The CDR3 is made up of 14 amino acids. Germline trimming cut 4 bases from V and 3 bases from J; bases unmatched to any gene: 8. Germline V lookup: CDR1 SQVTM, CDR2 ANQGSEA. This chain's CDR3 is CSVVGGVWDYGYTF. CDR3 coding DNA: TGCAGCGTTGTAGGGGGCGTGTGGGACTATGGCTACACCTTC.

The chain's CDR3 is CSARVLSGVYNEQFF. CDR3 DNA: TGCAGTGCTAGAGTCCTTTCCGGGGTCTACAATGAGCAGTTCTTC. The chain couples TRBV20-1 to TRBJ2-1; D may be TRBD2 (5 bases). The CDR3 runs 15 residues. With 1 base removed from V and 3 bases from J, the gap between germline ends came to 13 bases. Germline V gene lookup returns CDR1 DFQATT and CDR2 SNEGSKA (reference sequence).